This T cell receptor (beta chain) was obtained from a study of blood T cell repertoires in COVID-19. Overall study context: Samples representing acute and convalescent COVID-19 were sourced from the United States, Italy and Spain. In each case, the material was cDNA or gDNA derived from T cells, B-cell-depleted T cells, or PBMCs.

Sequenced by immunoSEQ multiplex PCR; TCRdb stores in-frame clones only, minus some. Of about 31,000 clones in the sample, 89% are singletons; the top ten hold around 0.53%. J gave up 0 bases and V 4 bases, and 9 bases lay outside the gene matches. The CDR3 has 16 amino acids. Per the germline V gene, CDR1 is ENHRY and CDR2 is SYGVKD. V usage is TRBV10-3 and J usage is TRBJ2-7; 7 positions match TRBD1. Sequenced material: peripheral blood. The TCR was taken from a woman aged 40 to 49 with active or convalescent COVID-19. DNA for the CDR3: TGTGCCATCAGTGGGATTCGGGACAGCAGCTCCTACGAGCAGTACTTC. Its protein product is CAISGIRDSSSYEQYF.